These 16 T cell receptor beta chains originate from one sample sequenced in a study of T cells in localized non-small cell lung cancer. Assay used: immunoSEQ multiplex PCR; TCRdb lists only in-frame clones, some missing. Among fewer than 25,000 clones listed, around 93% were seen once. Sample: peripheral blood, taken before any cancer treatment. The source of these receptors is a woman aged 35 to 69 with stage I lung adenocarcinoma.

Note on this clone: Different DNA sequences within this sample yield the same CDR3. The chain employs TRBV5-1 and TRBJ2-3, with D perhaps assigned TRBD1 or TRBD2 (5 bases each). The V end was cut by 2 bases, the J end by 5 bases, with 9 bases between. This CDR3 has 13 residues. Germline assignment: CDR1 SGHRS and CDR2 YFSETQ. Here the CDR3 reads CASSFWGRDTQYF. For the CDR3, the DNA is TGCGCCAGCAGCTTTTGGGGGAGAGATACGCAGTATTTT.

J is TRBJ2-3 and V is TRBV5-4; 8 bases align to TRBD1. V shed 4 bases, J shed 3 bases, and the junction held 7 bases outside the gene matches. CDR3 length: 15 residues. Germline lookup yields CDR1 SGHNT and CDR2 YYREEE (reference sequence). This chain's CDR3 is CASSPDRGRTDTQYF. CDR3 DNA: TGTGCCAGCAGCCCCGACAGGGGACGGACAGATACGCAGTATTTT.

The chain uses TRBV27 and TRBJ2-1, with TRBD2 matching over 15 bases. CDR1 is MNHEY and CDR2 is SMNVEV in the germline V gene (reference sequence). The V segment lost 7 bases and the J segment 9 bases; nucleotides outside the gene matches: 19. The CDR3 is 19 residues long. The CDR3 DNA sequence: TGTGCCAGCACATCCAGCCGGACTAGCGGGAGGGCGTTGGAACTTGAGCAGTTCTTC. Encoded protein: CASTSSRTSGRALELEQFF.

The V gene is TRBV6-5, the J gene TRBJ2-7, with 9 nucleotides matching TRBD1. The CDR3 is 16 amino acids. Trimming at V came to 2 bases and at J to 0 bases, leaving 5 bases not matched to a gene. Germline V lookup: CDR1 MNHEY, CDR2 SVGAGI. CDR3 loop: CASSYTADRGSYEQYF. The CDR3 coding sequence is TGTGCCAGCAGTTACACCGCGGACAGGGGCTCCTACGAGCAGTACTTC.

The sample holds a few counts of this clone. The J gene is TRBJ2-6, the V gene TRBV28, with 7 bases matching TRBD1. Trimming removed 5 bases from V and 1 base from J; junction bases left unmatched: 2. Germline loops: CDR1 MDHEN, CDR2 SYDVKM. This CDR3 region has 15 residues. The CDR3 bases are TGTGCCAGCAGTCAGGGGGAGTCTGGGGCCAACGTCCTGACTTTC. Encoded protein: CASSQGESGANVLTF. Full variable domain (outside the CDR3, taken from reference TRBV28 and TRBJ2-6): DVKVTQSSRYLVKRTGEKVFLECVQDMDHENMFWYRQDPGLGLRLIYFSYDVKMKEKGDIPEGYSVSREKKERFSLILESASTNQTSMYLCASSQGESGANVLTFGAGSRLTVL.

CDR3 amino acids: CASSTGTALQETQYF. CDR3 nucleotides: TGTGCCAGCTCGACCGGGACAGCCTTACAAGAGACCCAGTACTTC. The rearrangement joins TRBV18 to TRBJ2-5, with TRBD1 identical over 7 bases. The junction had 9 bases not matched to a gene; V was cut back by 6 bases and J by 2 bases. This CDR3 comprises 15 residues. Germline V CDR1 and CDR2: KGHSH, LQKENI.

The rearrangement joins TRBV5-6 to TRBJ2-2; D is undetermined. The CDR3 totals 13 residues. V gave up 1 base and J gave up 4 bases, with 5 bases separating them. Germline CDR1 reads SGHDT; CDR2 reads YYEEEE. CDR3 protein: CASSLKATGELFF. The CDR3 coding sequence is TGTGCCAGCAGCTTGAAGGCCACCGGGGAGCTGTTTTTT.

The V and J genes are TRBV7-9 and TRBJ1-5; 7 positions match TRBD1. V lost 1 base, J lost 0 bases, and 3 bases stayed unmatched. The CDR3 runs 16 residues. Germline V gene sequence: CDR1 SEHNR, CDR2 FQNEAQ (reference sequence). CDR3 in DNA: TGTGCCAGCAGCTTAGGTGGGACAGCTAGCAATCAGCCCCAGCATTTT. Its translation is CASSLGGTASNQPQHF.

This clone was seen only once. This sequence joins TRBV14 and TRBJ1-6, with 7 bases matching TRBD1. CDR3 size: 15 residues. Germline loops: CDR1 SGHDN, CDR2 FVKESK. The J segment lost 7 bases and the V segment lost 3 bases, leaving 6 bases of the junction unmatched. Here the CDR3 reads CASSQTDRLNSPLHF. CDR3 DNA: TGTGCCAGCAGCCAGACGGACAGGCTAAATTCACCCCTCCACTTT.

The rearrangement joins TRBV12-2 to TRBJ2-3. TRBV12-2 corresponds to a pseudogene. This CDR3 contains 14 residues. The CDR3 nucleotides read TGTGCAAGTCGCCGATCCACTGGGACAGATACGCAGTATTTT. This encodes CASRRSTGTDTQYF.

This clone was seen only a few times. The chain's CDR3 is CASSSSDSGYAGELFF. For the CDR3, the DNA is TGTGCCAGCAGCTCTTCCGATAGCGGATATGCCGGGGAGCTGTTTTTT. The chain employs TRBV7-2 and TRBJ2-2, with a tentative D call TRBD2 (6 bases). V was shortened by 4 bases and J by 6 bases, with 18 bases between the two germline ends. The CDR3 consists of 16 residues. In germline, CDR1 is SGHTA, CDR2 FQGNSA.

The chain uses TRBV5-6 and TRBJ1-5; the D is unclear. Germline-derived CDR1 and CDR2 are SGHDT and YYEEEE. The length of the CDR3 is 14 residues. The germline V and J ends were trimmed by 0 bases and 6 bases, with 10 bases remaining between them. The DNA of the CDR3 is TGTGCCAGCAGCTTGGGGACTGTGGGTCAGCCCCAGCATTTT. The encoded protein is CASSLGTVGQPQHF.

This chain connects TRBV6-9 to TRBJ2-1; 7 nucleotides match TRBD2. The CDR3 has 16 amino acids. Germline V gene sequence: CDR1 MNHGY, CDR2 SVAAGI. V lost 4 bases to trimming and J lost 5 bases; unmatched junction nucleotides: 11. The CDR3 reads CASSSPASGKNNEQFF. The DNA for the CDR3 is TGTGCCAGCAGTTCGCCGGCTAGCGGCAAGAACAATGAGCAGTTCTTC.

The V call is TRBV28, the J call TRBJ1-2; 8 bases align to TRBD1. This CDR3 is built from 11 residues. V shed 10 bases and J 8 bases; nucleotides not matched to a gene: 6. Per germline, CDR1 MDHEN and CDR2 SYDVKM. The CDR3 bases are TGTGCCATCAAGACAGGGGAAGGCTACACCTTC. Its translation: CAIKTGEGYTF.

The chain joins TRBV18 to TRBJ1-3; 9 bases line up with TRBD1. Germline V gives CDR1 KGHSH, CDR2 LQKENI. The V gene end was trimmed by 2 bases and the J gene end by 2 bases; junction bases not matched to a gene: 4. CDR3 size: 16 residues. CDR3 DNA: TGTGCCAGCTCACCAGGGGGACAGGGTCCTGGAAACACCATATATTTT. Its protein product is CASSPGGQGPGNTIYF. Looking up the rest from reference TRBV18 and TRBJ1-3 gives the full variable domain: NAGVMQNPRHLVRRRGQEARLRCSPMKGHSHVYWYRQLPEEGLKFMVYLQKENIIDESGMPKERFSAEFPKEGPSILRIQQVVRGDSAAYFCASSPGGQGPGNTIYFGEGSWLTVV.

The V and J genes are TRBV10-3 and TRBJ2-4; a weak D match, TRBD2 (5 bases). The CDR3 loop spans 15 amino acids. Germline V gene lookup returns CDR1 ENHRY and CDR2 SYGVKD. V was clipped by 2 bases and J by 0 bases, with 8 bases between them. The CDR3 sequence: CAISEGGLAKNIQYF. CDR3 DNA: TGTGCCATCAGTGAGGGCGGACTAGCCAAAAACATTCAGTACTTC.